The rows below give T cell receptor beta chains drawn from one sample of a study of blood T cell repertoires in COVID-19. The data were produced by immunoSEQ multiplex PCR, yet TCRdb's version contains in-frame clones alone and is incomplete. The sample includes 85,000 to 130,000 clones, less than 80% of them seen just once. Sequenced input: peripheral blood. Every receptor here comes from a man older than 75 with COVID-19, enrolled during active disease. CDR3s include the opening cysteine and the closing phenylalanine or tryptophan. D genes are given only for firm matches. Part of the rows lack a size; the others show once, few, many or a class for expanded clones.

NA	TRBV7-2	TRBJ1-5	NA	TGTGCCAGCAGCTCCCGAATAGGGGACAATCAGCCCCAGCATTTT	CASSSRIGDNQPQHF
TRBD1	TRBV15	TRBJ1-2	NA	TGTGCCACCAGCAGAGGACAGGGGGCGGGAGGCTACACCTTC	CATSRGQGAGGYTF
TRBD1	TRBV5-1	TRBJ2-7	few	TGCGCCAGCAGAGCGGGACAGGGACCCTACGAGCAGTACTTC	CASRAGQGPYEQYF
NA	TRBV29-1	TRBJ1-1	NA	TGCAGCGTTGAGGTTTCGGGGGGCGGCACTGAAGCTTTCTTT	CSVEVSGGGTEAFF
TRBD2	TRBV7-3	TRBJ2-2	NA	TGTGCCAGCAGCTTAAACGGGCTAGCGGGAGCCGAGGGCGGGGAGCTGTTTTTT	CASSLNGLAGAEGGELFF
NA	TRBV6-5	TRBJ1-1	few	TGTGCCAGCCGGAGGCAGCTGAACACTGAAGCTTTCTTT	CASRRQLNTEAFF
TRBD2	TRBV19	TRBJ2-4	once	TGTGCCAGTAGTATTGGGAGGGGCGAAAAAAACATTCAGTACTTC	CASSIGRGEKNIQYF
TRBD1	TRBV18	TRBJ1-3	NA	TGTGCCAGCTCACCACCGGCCGGACAGGGGAGAAACACCATATATTTT	CASSPPAGQGRNTIYF
NA	TRBV4-2	TRBJ1-4	NA	TGTGCCAGCGCTCGAAAGGAGGACACTAATGAAAAACTGTTTTTT	CASARKEDTNEKLFF
NA	TRBV9	TRBJ2-2	NA	TGTGCCAGCAGCGTAAACTTCGTCACCGGGGAGCTGTTTTTT	CASSVNFVTGELFF
NA	TRBV5-1	TRBJ2-5	NA	TGCGCCAGCAGCTTGGCCGAGAGCTCAGAGACCCAGTACTTC	CASSLAESSETQYF
TRBD1	TRBV3-1/TRBV3-2	TRBJ1-1	NA	TGTGCCAGCAGCCGGAGACAGGGGAGAACTGAAGCTTTCTTT	CASSRRQGRTEAFF
NA	TRBV4-1	TRBJ2-1	NA	TGCGCCAGCAGTCCTCAGGGGGAGGCGTACAATGAGCAGTTCTTC	CASSPQGEAYNEQFF
TRBD1	TRBV29-1	TRBJ2-3	NA	TGCAGCGTTGATGACAGGGCTCAAGATACGCAGTATTTT	CSVDDRAQDTQYF
TRBD2	TRBV24-1	TRBJ2-1	NA	TGTGCCACCAGTGATCCAGGACTAGCTTTATACAATGAGCAGTTCTTC	CATSDPGLALYNEQFF
TRBD1	TRBV28	TRBJ2-6	NA	TGTGCCAGCAGAACCGGGACAGGGCGCGGGGCCAACGTCCTGACTTTC	CASRTGTGRGANVLTF
TRBD1	TRBV25-1	TRBJ1-3	NA	TGTGCCAGCAGCCCTCCCGGGCCAGGGGGCTCCGGAAACACCATATATTTT	CASSPPGPGGSGNTIYF
NA	TRBV6-5	TRBJ2-3	NA	TGTGCCAGCAGTTACTCGTCTCGCACAGATACGCAGTATTTT	CASSYSSRTDTQYF
NA	TRBV5-8	TRBJ2-5	NA	TGTGCCAGCAGCTTGAGGGGCGGCGGGACCCAGTACTTC	CASSLRGGGTQYF
TRBD1	TRBV6-5	TRBJ2-7	NA	TGTGCCAGCAGCCAGGGACAGGGGATTAAATACGAGCAGTACTTC	CASSQGQGIKYEQYF
NA	TRBV6-5	TRBJ1-2	once	TGTGCCAGCAGTTACCAGTCCCCAGCTAACTATGGCTACACCTTC	CASSYQSPANYGYTF
TRBD1	TRBV6-4	TRBJ1-6	NA	TGTGCCAGCAGTGATCCAGGGGGATCGAGTAATTCACCCCTCCACTTT	CASSDPGGSSNSPLHF
TRBD2	TRBV10-3	TRBJ2-1	once	TGTGCCATCAGCGGGACTAGCGGGCAAAGGAGCTCCTACAATGAGCAGTTCTTC	CAISGTSGQRSSYNEQFF
NA	TRBV5-6	TRBJ1-2	NA	TGTGCCAGCATTCCCCCCGGGGGGTCCTATGGCTACACCTTC	CASIPPGGSYGYTF
NA	TRBV5-3	TRBJ2-3	NA	TGTGCCAGAAGCTCTTATACGCAGTATTTT	CARSSYTQYF
TRBD1	TRBV5-1	TRBJ1-6	NA	TGCGCCAGCAGCTTGGCTGGGACAGTTGGTTCACCCCTCCACTTT	CASSLAGTVGSPLHF
NA	TRBV5-1	TRBJ2-3	NA	TGCGCCAGCAGCGCCAGGGGCACAGATACGCAGTATTTT	CASSARGTDTQYF
NA	TRBV27	TRBJ1-5	few	TGTGCCAGCAGTCCTAGACAGAGCAATCAGCCCCAGCATTTT	CASSPRQSNQPQHF
NA	TRBV6-2/TRBV6-3	TRBJ1-5	once	TGTGCCAGCAGCAAAAACAGGGAGGGGGGCAATCAGCCCCAGCATTTT	CASSKNREGGNQPQHF
NA	TRBV5-1	TRBJ1-4	NA	TGCGCCAGCAGCTTAGACAGCCCGGGAGCAACTAATGAAAAACTGTTTTTT	CASSLDSPGATNEKLFF